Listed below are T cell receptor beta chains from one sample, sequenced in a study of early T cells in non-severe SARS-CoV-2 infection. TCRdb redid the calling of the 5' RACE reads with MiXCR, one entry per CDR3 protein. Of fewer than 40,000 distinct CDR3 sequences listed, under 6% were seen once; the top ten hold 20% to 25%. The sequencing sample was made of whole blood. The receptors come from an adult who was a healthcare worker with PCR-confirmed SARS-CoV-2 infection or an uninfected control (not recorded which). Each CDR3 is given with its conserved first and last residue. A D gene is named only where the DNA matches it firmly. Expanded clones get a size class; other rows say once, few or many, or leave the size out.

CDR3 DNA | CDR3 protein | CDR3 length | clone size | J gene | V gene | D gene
TGCAGTGCTAGAGATGACAGGGAAGGACTAGCGGGGGACGTAGATACGCAGTATTTT | CSARDDREGLAGDVDTQYF | 19 | many | TRBJ2-3 | TRBV20-1 | TRBD2
TGTGCCAGCAGAGGAACTGGACTAGCGGGAGAACCCTTCGAGCAGTACTTC | CASRGTGLAGEPFEQYF | 17 | many | TRBJ2-7 | TRBV6-6 | TRBD2
TGCGCCAGCAGCCAAGGCCGGGACTCTTCCTTTTACAATGAGCAGTTCTTC | CASSQGRDSSFYNEQFF | 17 | many | TRBJ2-1 | TRBV4-3 | -
TGCAGTGCTAGAGATGCAGGGGGCAGGGCTGGGGCCAACGTCCTGACTTTC | CSARDAGGRAGANVLTF | 17 | many | TRBJ2-6 | TRBV20-1 | TRBD1
TGTGCCAGCACGGGCTCCTACGAGCAGTACTTC | CASTGSYEQYF | 11 | many | TRBJ2-7 | TRBV25-1 | -
TGCAGTGCCCGGGACAGGGGGAGGGAGACCCAGTACTTC | CSARDRGRETQYF | 13 | - | TRBJ2-5 | TRBV20-1 | TRBD1
TGTGCCAGCAGTTACTCGAACGGCATAAACTATGGCTACACCTTC | CASSYSNGINYGYTF | 15 | many | TRBJ1-2 | TRBV6-6 | -
TGTGCCAGCAGTTACTCTACAGGGATAAGTGAGCAGTTCTTC | CASSYSTGISEQFF | 14 | few | TRBJ2-1 | TRBV6-5 | -
TGTGCCAGCAGCTCTCAGGGGAATGTCCACAATGAGCAGTTCTTC | CASSSQGNVHNEQFF | 15 | medium-sized | TRBJ2-1 | TRBV9 | -
TGTGCCAGCAGCCAAGTCGGGGCAGCCACAGATACGCAGTATTTT | CASSQVGAATDTQYF | 15 | few | TRBJ2-3 | TRBV3-1 | -
TGTGCCAGTAGAACTCAAGGAGGGGTTCAGCCCCAGCATTTT | CASRTQGGVQPQHF | 14 | large | TRBJ1-5 | TRBV19 | -
TGTGCCAGCAGCCCTTCTAGAGCTCAAGAGACCCAGTACTTC | CASSPSRAQETQYF | 14 | medium-sized | TRBJ2-5 | TRBV11-2 | -
TGTGCCAGCGGAAATCGAGAAAAACTGTTTTTT | CASGNREKLFF | 11 | few | TRBJ1-4 | TRBV6-2/TRBV6-3 | -
TGTGCCATCAGTGAGCGACAGTCTAGCACAGATACGCAGTATTTT | CAISERQSSTDTQYF | 15 | many | TRBJ2-3 | TRBV10-3 | -
TGCAGTGCCCTCAGACTAGCGGGAGGGATCAGGAATGAGCAGTTCTTC | CSALRLAGGIRNEQFF | 16 | - | TRBJ2-1 | TRBV20-1 | TRBD2
TGTGCCAGCAGCCCCTCCGTTCGACTAAATGAAAAACTGTTTTTT | CASSPSVRLNEKLFF | 15 | many | TRBJ1-4 | TRBV7-6 | -
TGCGCCAGCAGCCCCATGGACAGGGGGCCCTCCTACGAGCAGTACTTC | CASSPMDRGPSYEQYF | 16 | many | TRBJ2-7 | TRBV10-2 | TRBD1
TGTGCCAGCAGCTTCGAGGATGGCGAGCAGTTCTTC | CASSFEDGEQFF | 12 | - | TRBJ2-1 | TRBV7-2 | -
TGTGCCTGGATGAGCAGCTCTGGGGCCAACGTCCTGACTTTC | CAWMSSSGANVLTF | 14 | few | TRBJ2-6 | TRBV30 | -
TGTGCCAGCAGCTTCGGTGGGAATGCCTACAATGAGCAGTTCTTC | CASSFGGNAYNEQFF | 15 | - | TRBJ2-1 | TRBV7-2 | -
TGCGCCAGCAGCCAAGAGCGCGGCGGGGCACCCTACAATGAGCAGTTCTTC | CASSQERGGAPYNEQFF | 17 | many | TRBJ2-1 | TRBV4-3 | -
TGTGCCAGCAGTTACCCGCTTAGCAGGGTGCAAGAGCAGTACTTC | CASSYPLSRVQEQYF | 15 | - | TRBJ2-7 | TRBV6-2/TRBV6-3 | -
TGCAGCGTGGCCCGGGACAGGGGGCTTGAGCAGTACTTC | CSVARDRGLEQYF | 13 | few | TRBJ2-7 | TRBV29-1 | TRBD1
TGCAGTGCTAGAGATGAGGCCTACGAGCAGTACTTC | CSARDEAYEQYF | 12 | many | TRBJ2-7 | TRBV20-1 | -
TGTGCCAGCAGCCGGAGGACAGGGTCCTCCCCTGGGGCCAACGTCCTGACTTTC | CASSRRTGSSPGANVLTF | 18 | many | TRBJ2-6 | TRBV28 | TRBD1
TGTGCCAGCAGCCATACAACCCTGGGACTAGCGGGATCCCAAGAGACCCAGTACTTC | CASSHTTLGLAGSQETQYF | 19 | few | TRBJ2-5 | TRBV14 | TRBD2
TGTGCCAGCACTCAACAGGGGGCTTTCGATGAGCAGTTCTTC | CASTQQGAFDEQFF | 14 | few | TRBJ2-1 | TRBV28 | TRBD1
TGTGCCTTGGCCACCCAACACGGTCAGCCCCAGCATTTT | CALATQHGQPQHF | 13 | many | TRBJ1-5 | TRBV30 | -
TGTGCCTGGAGTGTACATTGGAATGAAAAACTGTTTTTT | CAWSVHWNEKLFF | 13 | many | TRBJ1-4 | TRBV30 | -
TGTGCCAGCAGCGAACGGGGTGCCGGGGAGCTGTTTTTT | CASSERGAGELFF | 13 | - | TRBJ2-2 | TRBV11-3 | -
TGTGCCACCAGCAGACTAGCGGGCACCGGGGAGCTGTTTTTT | CATSRLAGTGELFF | 14 | many | TRBJ2-2 | TRBV15 | TRBD2
TGTGCCAGCTCACCTGACCTTCAAGAGACCCAGTACTTC | CASSPDLQETQYF | 13 | - | TRBJ2-5 | TRBV18 | -
TGTGCCAGCAGCCTCCCATGGCAGGGGGCTGAGCAGTACTTC | CASSLPWQGAEQYF | 14 | few | TRBJ2-7 | TRBV7-2 | TRBD1
TGTGCCAGCAGTCCCCGAACCTCCACAGATACGCAGTATTTT | CASSPRTSTDTQYF | 14 | many | TRBJ2-3 | TRBV5-4 | -
TGTGCCAGCAGCTCAACTTGGGGGAGTATCACCGGGGAGCTGTTTTTT | CASSSTWGSITGELFF | 16 | few | TRBJ2-2 | TRBV5-5 | -
TGTGCCAGCAAATCGGCTAGCTCCTATAATTCACCCCTCCACTTT | CASKSASSYNSPLHF | 15 | few | TRBJ1-6 | TRBV27 | -
TGTGCCAGCAGCTTTAGGGAGGGCCTCCAGTACTTC | CASSFREGLQYF | 12 | many | TRBJ2-5 | TRBV7-3 | TRBD2
TGTGCCAGCAGCTTAGGGACTAGCGGGAGACGAGGGGAGACCCAGTACTTC | CASSLGTSGRRGETQYF | 17 | - | TRBJ2-5 | TRBV7-3 | TRBD2
TGCAGTGCTAGAGATGGGGACAGGGGTTCCTACGAGCAGTACTTC | CSARDGDRGSYEQYF | 15 | many | TRBJ2-7 | TRBV20-1 | TRBD1
TGTGCCAGCAGGAAAGGTAGCGGGAACTATGGTGAGCAGTTCTTC | CASRKGSGNYGEQFF | 15 | many | TRBJ2-1 | TRBV28 | TRBD2
TGTGCCAGCAGTCCTGGGGACAGGGACTATGGCTACACCTTC | CASSPGDRDYGYTF | 14 | many | TRBJ1-2 | TRBV28 | TRBD1
TGCGCCAGCAGCCCCATCCCGGGACAGGGGGGGGAGACCCAGTACTTC | CASSPIPGQGGETQYF | 16 | many | TRBJ2-5 | TRBV5-1 | TRBD1
TGTGCCAGCAGCATTCCACGGGGCCCCCGGCAGTACTTC | CASSIPRGPRQYF | 13 | many | TRBJ2-7 | TRBV11-1 | -
TGCGCCAGCAGTTTTAGCGGGGGGGTTTCCTACAATGAGCAGTTCTTC | CASSFSGGVSYNEQFF | 16 | few | TRBJ2-1 | TRBV5-1 | TRBD2
TGTGCCAGCAGTTTAGGCCCCCCAGATAGAGAGACCCAGTACTTC | CASSLGPPDRETQYF | 15 | - | TRBJ2-5 | TRBV12-3/TRBV12-4 | -
TGTGCCTCCCGGAGGGACACTAATGAAAAACTGTTTTTT | CASRRDTNEKLFF | 13 | - | TRBJ1-4 | TRBV2 | -
TGTGCCAGCAGTGAACAGCCGGGACTAGCAGTTGAGCAGTTCTTC | CASSEQPGLAVEQFF | 15 | many | TRBJ2-1 | TRBV25-1 | TRBD2
TGTGCCAGCAGAAATCCGCGGACGGTGGAGCCCCAGCATTTT | CASRNPRTVEPQHF | 14 | - | TRBJ1-5 | TRBV6-2/TRBV6-3 | -
TGTGCCAGCAGCACAACCCGCACAGATACGCAGTATTTT | CASSTTRTDTQYF | 13 | many | TRBJ2-3 | TRBV7-3 | -
TGTGCCAGCAGCTTCGGACAGGGAAGAGGCGCTTTCTTT | CASSFGQGRGAFF | 13 | - | TRBJ1-1 | TRBV7-2 | TRBD1
TGTGCCACCAGTGATCCGGAGAGCGGGCGTGGTGAGCAGTTCTTC | CATSDPESGRGEQFF | 15 | many | TRBJ2-1 | TRBV24-1 | -
TGCGCCAGCAGCTCGGGCCTGTCTTGGAGCACCGGGGAGCTGTTTTTT | CASSSGLSWSTGELFF | 16 | few | TRBJ2-2 | TRBV5-1 | -
TGTGCCAGCAGCTTAACCCCGGATGAAGCTTTCTTT | CASSLTPDEAFF | 12 | few | TRBJ1-1 | TRBV7-2 | -
TGTGCCAGCAGCGCAGGGACAGCAAATTCACCCCTCCACTTT | CASSAGTANSPLHF | 14 | many | TRBJ1-6 | TRBV7-3 | TRBD1
TGCAGTGCTAGGGGTAGCGGGGGGAGCACAGATACGCAGTATTTT | CSARGSGGSTDTQYF | 15 | - | TRBJ2-3 | TRBV20-1 | TRBD2
TGCAGTGCTAGAAATGACAGGGGGCGCTTCTCTGGAAACACCATATATTTT | CSARNDRGRFSGNTIYF | 17 | few | TRBJ1-3 | TRBV20-1 | TRBD1
TGTGCCAGCAGCCAGCAACAGGCCGTGCTGAACGCTGAAGCTTTCTTT | CASSQQQAVLNAEAFF | 16 | few | TRBJ1-1 | TRBV14 | -
TGTGCCAGCAGTCTAGGACAGAGATGGAACACTGAAGCTTTCTTT | CASSLGQRWNTEAFF | 15 | few | TRBJ1-1 | TRBV12-3/TRBV12-4 | -
TGTGCCACCTCTCAGAAAGGGGTCTCCTACAATGAGCAGTTCTTC | CATSQKGVSYNEQFF | 15 | - | TRBJ2-1 | TRBV19 | -
TGTGCCAGCAGCCACTCTAGCGGGAGGGGCAATGAGCAGTTCTTC | CASSHSSGRGNEQFF | 15 | many | TRBJ2-1 | TRBV5-6 | TRBD2